This T cell receptor (beta chain) comes out of a study of cytomegalovirus exposure and HLA in healthy donors. Study-wide context: The platform used for the 120 or so validation repertoires matched that of the approximately 640 first-cohort repertoires, a later analysis reported.

Details on this clone: Antigen: not known.

Here immunoSEQ multiplex PCR was the method, and the copy in TCRdb shows in-frame clones only, minus some. Of 200,000 to 300,000 clones in the sample, more than 85% were seen once. The CDR3 is 13 residues long. V was pared by 5 bases and J by 0 bases, with 2 bases between. Germline CDR1 is KGHSH and CDR2 is LQKENI. General study findings and limits: There were a few CMV-associated chains whose specificity for CMV antigens was confirmed in vitro.

This clonotype was sampled from a man between 18 and 35 years old in good health and CMV-seropositive. The chain employs TRBV18 and TRBJ2-6; D is unclear. What was sequenced was PBMCs. CDR3 in DNA: TGTGCCAGCTCAGCCTCTGGGGCCAACGTCCTGACTTTC. Translation: CASSASGANVLTF.